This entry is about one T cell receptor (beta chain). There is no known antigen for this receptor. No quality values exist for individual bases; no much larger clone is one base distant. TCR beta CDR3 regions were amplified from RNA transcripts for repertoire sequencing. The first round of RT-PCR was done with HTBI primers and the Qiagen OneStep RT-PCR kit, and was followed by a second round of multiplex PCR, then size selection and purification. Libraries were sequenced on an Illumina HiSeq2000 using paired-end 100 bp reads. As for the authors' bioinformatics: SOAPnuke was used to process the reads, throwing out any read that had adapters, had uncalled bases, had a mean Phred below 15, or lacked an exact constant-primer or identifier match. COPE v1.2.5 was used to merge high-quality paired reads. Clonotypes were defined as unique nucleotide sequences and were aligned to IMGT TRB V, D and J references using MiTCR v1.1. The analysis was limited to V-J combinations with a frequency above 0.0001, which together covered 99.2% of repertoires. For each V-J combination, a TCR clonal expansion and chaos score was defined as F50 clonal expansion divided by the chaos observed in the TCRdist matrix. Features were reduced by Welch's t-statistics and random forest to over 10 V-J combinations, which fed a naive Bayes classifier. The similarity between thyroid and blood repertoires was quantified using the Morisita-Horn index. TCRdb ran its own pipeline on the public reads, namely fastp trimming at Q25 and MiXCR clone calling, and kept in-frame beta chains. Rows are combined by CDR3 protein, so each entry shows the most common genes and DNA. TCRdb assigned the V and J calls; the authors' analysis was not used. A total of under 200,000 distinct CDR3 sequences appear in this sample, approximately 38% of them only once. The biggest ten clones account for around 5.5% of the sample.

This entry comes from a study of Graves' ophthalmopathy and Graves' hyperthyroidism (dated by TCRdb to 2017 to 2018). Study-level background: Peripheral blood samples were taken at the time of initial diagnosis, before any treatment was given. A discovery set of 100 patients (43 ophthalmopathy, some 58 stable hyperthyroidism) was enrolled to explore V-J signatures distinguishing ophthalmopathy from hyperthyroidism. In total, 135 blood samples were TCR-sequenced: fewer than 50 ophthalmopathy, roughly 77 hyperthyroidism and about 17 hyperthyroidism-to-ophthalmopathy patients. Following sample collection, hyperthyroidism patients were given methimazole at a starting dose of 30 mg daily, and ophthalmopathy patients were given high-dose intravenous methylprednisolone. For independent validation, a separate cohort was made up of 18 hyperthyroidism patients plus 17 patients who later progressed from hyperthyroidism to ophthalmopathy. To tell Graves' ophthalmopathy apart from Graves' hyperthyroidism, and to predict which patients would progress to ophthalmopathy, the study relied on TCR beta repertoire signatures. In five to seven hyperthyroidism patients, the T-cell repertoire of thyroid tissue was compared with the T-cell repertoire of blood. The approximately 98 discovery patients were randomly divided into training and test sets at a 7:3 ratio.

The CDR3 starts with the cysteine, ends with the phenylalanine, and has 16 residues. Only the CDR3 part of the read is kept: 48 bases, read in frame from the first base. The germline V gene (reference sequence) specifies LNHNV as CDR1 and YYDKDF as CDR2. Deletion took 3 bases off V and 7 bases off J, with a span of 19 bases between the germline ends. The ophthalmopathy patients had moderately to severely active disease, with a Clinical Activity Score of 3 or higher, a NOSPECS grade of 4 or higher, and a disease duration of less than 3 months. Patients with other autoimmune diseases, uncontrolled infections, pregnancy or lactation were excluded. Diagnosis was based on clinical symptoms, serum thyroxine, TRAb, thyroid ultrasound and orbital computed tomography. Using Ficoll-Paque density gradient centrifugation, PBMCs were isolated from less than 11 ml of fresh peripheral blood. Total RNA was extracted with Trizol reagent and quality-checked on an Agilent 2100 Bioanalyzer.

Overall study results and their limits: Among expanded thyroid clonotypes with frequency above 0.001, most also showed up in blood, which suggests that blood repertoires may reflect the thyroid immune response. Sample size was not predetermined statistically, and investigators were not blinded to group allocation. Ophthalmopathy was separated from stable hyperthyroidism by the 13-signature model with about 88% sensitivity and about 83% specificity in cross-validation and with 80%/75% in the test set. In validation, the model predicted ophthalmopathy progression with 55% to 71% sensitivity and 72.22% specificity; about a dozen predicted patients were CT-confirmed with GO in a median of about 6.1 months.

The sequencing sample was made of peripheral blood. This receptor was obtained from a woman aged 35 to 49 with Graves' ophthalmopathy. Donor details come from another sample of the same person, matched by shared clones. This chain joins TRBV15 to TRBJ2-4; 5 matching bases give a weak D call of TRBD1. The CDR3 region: CATSSLLPRGYNIQYF. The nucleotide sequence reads TGTGCCACCAGCAGCTTACTACCTAGGGGTTATAACATTCAGTACTTC. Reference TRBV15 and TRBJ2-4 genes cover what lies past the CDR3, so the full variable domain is DAMVIQNPRYQVTQFGKPVTLSCSQTLNHNVMYWYQQKSSQAPKLLFHYYDKDFNNEADTPDNFQSRRPNTSFCFLDIRSPGLGDTAMYLCATSSLLPRGYNIQYFGAGTRLSVL.